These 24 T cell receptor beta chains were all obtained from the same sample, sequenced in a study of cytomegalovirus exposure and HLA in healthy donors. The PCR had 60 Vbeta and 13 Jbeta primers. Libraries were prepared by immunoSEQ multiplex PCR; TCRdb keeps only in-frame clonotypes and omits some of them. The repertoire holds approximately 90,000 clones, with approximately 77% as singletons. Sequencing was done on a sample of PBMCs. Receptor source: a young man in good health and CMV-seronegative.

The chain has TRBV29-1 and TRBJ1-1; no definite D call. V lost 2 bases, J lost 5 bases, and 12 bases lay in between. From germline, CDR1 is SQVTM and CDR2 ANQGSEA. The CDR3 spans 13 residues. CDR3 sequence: CSVEFQAWTEAFF. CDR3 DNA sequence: TGCAGCGTTGAATTCCAGGCTTGGACTGAAGCTTTCTTT.

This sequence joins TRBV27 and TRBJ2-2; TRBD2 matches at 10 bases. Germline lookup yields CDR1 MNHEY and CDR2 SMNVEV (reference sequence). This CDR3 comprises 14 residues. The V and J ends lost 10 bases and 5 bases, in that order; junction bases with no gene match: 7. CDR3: CAIRVAGGTGELFF. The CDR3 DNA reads TGTGCCATCAGAGTAGCGGGAGGTACCGGGGAGCTGTTTTTT.

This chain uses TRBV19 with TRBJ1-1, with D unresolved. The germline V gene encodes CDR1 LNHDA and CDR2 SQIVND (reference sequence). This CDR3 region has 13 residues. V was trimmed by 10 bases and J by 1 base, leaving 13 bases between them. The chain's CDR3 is CATAFNSNTEAFF. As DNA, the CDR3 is TGTGCCACCGCCTTTAACTCGAACACTGAAGCTTTCTTT.

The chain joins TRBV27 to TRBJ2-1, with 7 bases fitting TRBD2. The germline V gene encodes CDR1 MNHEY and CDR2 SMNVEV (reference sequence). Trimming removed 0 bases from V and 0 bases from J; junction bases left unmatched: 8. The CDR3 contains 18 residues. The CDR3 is CASSLSRSGDSSYNEQFF. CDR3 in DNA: TGTGCCAGCAGTTTATCGCGGAGCGGGGATAGCTCCTACAATGAGCAGTTCTTC.

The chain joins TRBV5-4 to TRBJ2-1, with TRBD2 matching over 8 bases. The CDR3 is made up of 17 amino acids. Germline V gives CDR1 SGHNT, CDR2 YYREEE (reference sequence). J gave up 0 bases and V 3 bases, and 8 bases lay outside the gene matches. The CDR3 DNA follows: TGTGCCAGCAGCTCCGCCACTAGCGGAAGCTCCTACAATGAGCAGTTCTTC. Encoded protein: CASSSATSGSSYNEQFF. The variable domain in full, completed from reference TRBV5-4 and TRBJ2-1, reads ETGVTQSPTHLIKTRGQQVTLRCSSQSGHNTVSWYQQALGQGPQFIFQYYREEENGRGNFPPRFSGLQFPNYSSELNVNALELDDSALYLCASSSATSGSSYNEQFFGPGTRLTVL.

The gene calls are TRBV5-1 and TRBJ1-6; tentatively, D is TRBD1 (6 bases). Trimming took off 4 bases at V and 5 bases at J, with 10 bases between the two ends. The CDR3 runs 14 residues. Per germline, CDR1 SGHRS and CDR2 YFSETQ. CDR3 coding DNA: TGCGCCAGCAGCCTCGGACAGAATAATTCACCCCTCCACTTT. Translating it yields CASSLGQNNSPLHF.

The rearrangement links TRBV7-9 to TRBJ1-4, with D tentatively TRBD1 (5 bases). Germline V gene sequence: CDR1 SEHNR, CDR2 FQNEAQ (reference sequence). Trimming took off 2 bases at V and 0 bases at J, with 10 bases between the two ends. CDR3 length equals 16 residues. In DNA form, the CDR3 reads TGTGCCAGCAGCTTATGGCAGGGTGCAACTAATGAAAAACTGTTTTTT. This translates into CASSLWQGATNEKLFF.

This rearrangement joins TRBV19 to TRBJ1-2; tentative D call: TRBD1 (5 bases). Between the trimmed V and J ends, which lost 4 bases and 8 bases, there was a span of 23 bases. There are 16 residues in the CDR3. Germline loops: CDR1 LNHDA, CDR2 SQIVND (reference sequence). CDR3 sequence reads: CASSRKFRDLLRGYTF. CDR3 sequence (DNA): TGTGCCAGTAGTAGAAAGTTCAGGGATCTTTTGCGAGGCTACACCTTC.

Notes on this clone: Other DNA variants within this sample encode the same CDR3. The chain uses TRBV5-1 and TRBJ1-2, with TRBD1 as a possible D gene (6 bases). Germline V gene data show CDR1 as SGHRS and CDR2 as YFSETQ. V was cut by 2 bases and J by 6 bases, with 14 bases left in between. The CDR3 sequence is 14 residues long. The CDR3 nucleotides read TGCGCCAGCAGCTTCGCGGGGGGCGCGGATGGCTACACCTTC. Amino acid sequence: CASSFAGGADGYTF.

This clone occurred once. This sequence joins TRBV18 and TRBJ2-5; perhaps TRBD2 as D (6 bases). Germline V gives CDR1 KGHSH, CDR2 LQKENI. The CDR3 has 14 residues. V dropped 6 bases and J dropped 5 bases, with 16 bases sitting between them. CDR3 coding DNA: TGTGCCAGCTCCCCTGGGACTGCCTGGGAGACCCAGTACTTC. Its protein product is CASSPGTAWETQYF.

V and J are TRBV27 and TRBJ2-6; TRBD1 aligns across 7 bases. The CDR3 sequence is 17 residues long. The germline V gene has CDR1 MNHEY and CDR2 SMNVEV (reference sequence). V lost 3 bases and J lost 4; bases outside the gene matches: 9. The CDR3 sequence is CASSFRKGASGANVLTF. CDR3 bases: TGTGCCAGCAGTTTTCGGAAGGGGGCATCCGGGGCCAACGTCCTGACTTTC.

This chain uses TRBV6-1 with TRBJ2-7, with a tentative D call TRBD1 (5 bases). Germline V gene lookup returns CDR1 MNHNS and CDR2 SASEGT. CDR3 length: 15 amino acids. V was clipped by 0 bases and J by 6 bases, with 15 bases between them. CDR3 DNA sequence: TGTGCCAGCAGTGAAGCGCCAGGGTATGGTGCCGAGCAGTACTTC. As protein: CASSEAPGYGAEQYF.

CDR3: CASRPGVTGELFF. The CDR3 DNA reads as TGTGCCAGCAGACCAGGGGTTACCGGGGAGCTGTTTTTT. The chain links TRBV6-1 to TRBJ2-2, with D tentatively TRBD1 (6 bases). The CDR3 is 13 amino acids. Germline V gives CDR1 MNHNS, CDR2 SASEGT. V was pared by 6 bases and J by 5 bases, with 10 bases between.

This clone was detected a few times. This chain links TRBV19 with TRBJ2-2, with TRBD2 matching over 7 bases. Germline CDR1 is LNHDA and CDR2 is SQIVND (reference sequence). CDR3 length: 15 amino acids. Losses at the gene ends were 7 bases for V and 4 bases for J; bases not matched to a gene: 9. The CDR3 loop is CASNRGGPGTGELFF. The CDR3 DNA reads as TGTGCCAGTAACCGGGGAGGGCCCGGCACCGGGGAGCTGTTTTTT.

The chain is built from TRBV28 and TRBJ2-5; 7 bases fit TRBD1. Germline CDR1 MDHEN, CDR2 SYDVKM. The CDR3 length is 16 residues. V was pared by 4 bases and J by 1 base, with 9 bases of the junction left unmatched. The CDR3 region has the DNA TGTGCCAGCAGTTCCCCCGGGACAGCCCTCCAAGAGACCCAGTACTTC. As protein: CASSSPGTALQETQYF.

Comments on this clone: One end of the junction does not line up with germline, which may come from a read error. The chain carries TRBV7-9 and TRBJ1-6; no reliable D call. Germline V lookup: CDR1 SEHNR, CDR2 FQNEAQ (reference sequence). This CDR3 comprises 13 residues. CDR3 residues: CSSSLASDSPLHF. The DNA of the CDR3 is TGTTCCAGCAGCTTAGCTAGCGATTCACCCCTCCACTTT.

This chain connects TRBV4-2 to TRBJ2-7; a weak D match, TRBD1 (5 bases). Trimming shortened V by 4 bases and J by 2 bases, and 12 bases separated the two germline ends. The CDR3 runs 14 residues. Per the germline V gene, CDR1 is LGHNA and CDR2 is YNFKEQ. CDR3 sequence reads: CASSPAQGPYEQYF. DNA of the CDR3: TGTGCCAGCAGCCCCGCCCAGGGCCCCTACGAGCAGTACTTC.

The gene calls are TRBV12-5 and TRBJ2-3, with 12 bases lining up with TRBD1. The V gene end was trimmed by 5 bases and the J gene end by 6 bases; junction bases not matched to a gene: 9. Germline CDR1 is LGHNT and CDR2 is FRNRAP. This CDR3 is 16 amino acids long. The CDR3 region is CASGPGGQGAGDTQYF. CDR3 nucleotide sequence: TGTGCTAGTGGTCCTGGGGGACAGGGGGCGGGGGATACGCAGTATTTT.

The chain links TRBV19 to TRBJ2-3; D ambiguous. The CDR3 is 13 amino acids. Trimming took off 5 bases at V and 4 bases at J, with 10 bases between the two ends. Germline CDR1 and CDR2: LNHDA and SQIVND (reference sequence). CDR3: CASSARSADTQYF. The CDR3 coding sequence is TGTGCCAGTAGTGCTCGGTCCGCAGATACGCAGTATTTT.

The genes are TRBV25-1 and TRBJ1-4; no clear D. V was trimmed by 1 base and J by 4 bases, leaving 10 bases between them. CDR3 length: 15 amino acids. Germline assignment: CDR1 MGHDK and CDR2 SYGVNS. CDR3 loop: CASSEWELGNEKLFF. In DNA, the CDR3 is TGTGCCAGCAGTGAATGGGAGCTGGGTAATGAAAAACTGTTTTTT.

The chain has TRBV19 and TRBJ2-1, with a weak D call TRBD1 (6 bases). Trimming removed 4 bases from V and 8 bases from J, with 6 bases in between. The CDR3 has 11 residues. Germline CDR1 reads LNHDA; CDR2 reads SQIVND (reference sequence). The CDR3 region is CASSRGHEQFF. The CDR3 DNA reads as TGTGCCAGTAGTAGGGGGCATGAGCAGTTCTTC.

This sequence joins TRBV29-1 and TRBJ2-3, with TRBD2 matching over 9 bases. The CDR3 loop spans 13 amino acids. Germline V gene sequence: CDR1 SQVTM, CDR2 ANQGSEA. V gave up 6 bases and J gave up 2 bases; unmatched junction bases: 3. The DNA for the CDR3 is TGCAGCGTGACTAGCGGTTACACAGATACGCAGTATTTT. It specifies CSVTSGYTDTQYF.

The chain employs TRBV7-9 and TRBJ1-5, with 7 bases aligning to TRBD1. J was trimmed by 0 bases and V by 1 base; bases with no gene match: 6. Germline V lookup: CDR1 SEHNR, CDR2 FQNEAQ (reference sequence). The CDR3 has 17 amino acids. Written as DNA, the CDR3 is TGTGCCAGCAGCTTAGAGACAGGGTGGGATAGCAATCAGCCCCAGCATTTT. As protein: CASSLETGWDSNQPQHF.

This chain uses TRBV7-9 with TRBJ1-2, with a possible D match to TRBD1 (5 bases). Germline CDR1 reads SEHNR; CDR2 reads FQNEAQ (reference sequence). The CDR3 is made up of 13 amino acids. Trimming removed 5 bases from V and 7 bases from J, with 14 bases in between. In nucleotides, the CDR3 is TGTGCCAGCAGCCCAACCCAGGGTTCTGGCTACACCTTC. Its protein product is CASSPTQGSGYTF.